The present T cell receptor beta chain was sequenced within a study of shared clonotypes between healthy human individuals (dated by TCRdb to the early 2020s). Turning to the overall study: The cohort comprised a couple of women and three men aged 18 to 49 years. To increase sequencing depth and limit assay-specific biases, TCR repertoire library preparation and sequencing were carried out by different laboratories using diverse techniques. For each donor, CD4 naive and CD4 memory were each given three plates, CD8 naive was given two plates, and CD8 memory was given one plate. Blood TCR repertoires of about five healthy adults were deeply sequenced to estimate repertoire size and the extent of clonotype sharing between individuals. Each donor's leukapheresis produced roughly between roughly 0.85 and 9.5 billion PBMCs.

Healthy HIV-negative adults with no recently reported acute infections or vaccinations were included as donors. Every donor was a Caucasian adult residing in Nashville, Tennessee, USA. CD4+ T cells were enriched by magnetic negative selection; naive cells were then positively selected on CD45RA, and the negative fraction formed the memory subset. Blood was collected by leukapheresis, and PBMCs were isolated by Ficoll-Histopaque density gradient centrifugation and then cryopreserved in liquid nitrogen vapor phase. Analytical flow cytometry was used to check the purity and quantity of every magnetically sorted T cell population. Genomic DNA was isolated from every sorted fraction and measured by UV absorbance on a Nanodrop 2000c. Study-wide conclusions, independent of this receptor: Because the study included a small number of donors, the genetic and exposure-history diversity represented was limited. Rarefaction of sorted-subset datasets indicated incomplete sequencing despite the large sequencing depth. Only blood was sampled, and tissue TCR repertoires likely differ from those in blood. Sharing across several donors was observed for approximately 4.6% of naive CD4, less than 4% of naive CD8, about 2.5% of memory CD4, and roughly 0.4% of memory CD8 clonotypes. Based on pairwise subsampling, the degree of clonotype sharing among donors was expected to be affected by sequencing depth. Higher generation probabilities were observed for clonotypes shared by all four sorted-subset donors than for non-shared clonotypes. Naive subsets generally had larger estimated clonotype richness than memory subsets did.

Using the deep immunoSEQ assay, TCR CDR3 regions were amplified from genomic DNA by multiplex PCR. Extracted genomic DNA from each cell subset was distributed evenly across all wells of several immunoSEQ 96-well plates, and each plate was treated as a replicate. For sorted subsets, around 200 ng genomic DNA, equal to tens of thousands of T cell genomes, was loaded into each replicate PCR. Purified libraries were quantified with a Qubit 3.0 fluorometer, sized on a Bioanalyzer 2100, and re-quantified with the KAPA Library Quantification kit. A separate single-read 150-cycle Illumina NextSeq 550 flow cell was used to sequence each immunoSEQ 96-well plate. Per the original workflow: Because the immunoSEQ output held only junctional sequences and lacked quality scores, the filtering could not match the filtering applied to full-length reads. To assign V/J genes and CDR3, sequences were annotated using PyIR, a Python wrapper for IgBLAST v1.9, with IMGT germline references. Reads were removed for weak V/J assignments (E-value above 1e-6), missing CDR3, stop codons, out-of-frame junctions, or ambiguous translated residues. V3J clonotypes were defined as sequences sharing an identical inferred V gene, J gene, and CDR3 amino acid sequence. Percentage overlap between repertoires was calculated by dividing the number of shared unique clonotypes by the size of the smaller repertoire. Repertoire richness was assessed with RTK rarefaction, the Chao1 estimator, and Recon v2.1 estimates of unobserved clonotypes. Generation probabilities were computed with OLGA for all TCRbeta clonotypes obtained by the gDNA method from a few donors. TCRdb limited this immuneACCESS table to in-frame rearrangements with V and J called. A share of clones is missing; checked studies link under half to unresolved V genes, and the rest is unexplained. The DNA was the basis for D and trimming; V, J and clone size are from that table. This sample gives about 2.3 million clones in total; approximately 95% of them show up just once. The top ten constitute 0.3% to 0.4% of the sample.

In this sample, this clone turned up once. The target of this receptor is not known. No quality values exist for individual bases; no much larger clone is one base distant. The germline V gene encodes CDR1 SGHRS and CDR2 YFSETQ. Here V drops 4 bases and J drops 4 bases, and the junction holds 7 bases not matched to any gene. From cysteine to phenylalanine, the CDR3 is 15 amino acids long. Only the CDR3 region is kept as DNA, spanning 45 bases read in frame from base 1. This chain joins TRBV5-1 to TRBJ2-3, and 9 bases in between align with TRBD1. The sequencing sample was made of naive CD4+ T cells from PBMCs. The sample's cell subset or site label, in plain terms: CD45RA+ positively selected. The receptor was isolated from a man aged 18 to 35 in good health. Some clones in this sample may be carry-over from other donors' samples. Here is the DNA: TGCGCCAGCAGCCCGAGGGACAGGGCGTCAGATACGCAGTATTTT. Translated, this is CASSPRDRASDTQYF.